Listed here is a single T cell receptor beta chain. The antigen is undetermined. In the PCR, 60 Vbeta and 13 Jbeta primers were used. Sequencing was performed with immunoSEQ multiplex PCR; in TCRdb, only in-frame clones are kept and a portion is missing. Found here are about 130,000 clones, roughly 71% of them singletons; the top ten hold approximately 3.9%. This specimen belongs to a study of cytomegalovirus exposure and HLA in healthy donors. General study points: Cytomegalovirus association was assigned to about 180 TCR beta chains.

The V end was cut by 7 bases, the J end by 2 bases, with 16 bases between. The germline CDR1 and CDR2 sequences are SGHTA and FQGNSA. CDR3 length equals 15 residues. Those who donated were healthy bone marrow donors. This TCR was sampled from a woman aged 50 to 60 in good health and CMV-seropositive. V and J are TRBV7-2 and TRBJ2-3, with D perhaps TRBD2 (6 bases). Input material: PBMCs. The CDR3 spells CASKRRAGFTDTQYF. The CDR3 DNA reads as TGTGCCAGCAAACGGAGGGCGGGATTCACAGATACGCAGTATTTT.